One sample yielded the 15 T cell receptor beta chains listed below, sequenced in a study of shared clonotypes between healthy human individuals. Assay used: immunoSEQ multiplex PCR; TCRdb lists only in-frame clones, some missing. Found here are about 480,000 clones, about 80% of them singletons; the top ten hold approximately 12%. Material: PBMCs. The receptor set was obtained from a woman aged 40 to 50 in good health. Some clones in this sample may be carry-over from other donors' samples.

The chain is built from TRBV27 and TRBJ2-7, with 10 bases fitting TRBD2. Looked up from germline, CDR1 is MNHEY and CDR2 is SMNVEV (reference sequence). This CDR3 comprises 15 residues. V dropped 5 bases and J dropped 4; count of bases not matched to a gene: 8. The CDR3 nucleotides are TGTGCCAGCAGTCCCCTAGCGGGAGTTGGGTACGAGCAGTACTTC. Amino acids: CASSPLAGVGYEQYF.

The chain uses TRBV7-8 and TRBJ1-4; D ambiguous. With 2 bases removed from V and 7 bases from J, the gap between germline ends came to 11 bases. This CDR3 is 14 amino acids long. Per the germline V gene, CDR1 is SGHVS and CDR2 is FQNEAQ. CDR3 amino acids: CASSLRESSEKLFF. In DNA, the CDR3 is TGTGCCAGCAGCTTAAGGGAGAGTAGTGAAAAACTGTTTTTT.

V and J are TRBV27 and TRBJ1-5; 7 bases are a match to TRBD1. The germline gives CDR1 MNHEY, CDR2 SMNVEV (reference sequence). There are 15 residues in the CDR3. Trimming removed 2 bases from V and 0 bases from J; junction bases left unmatched: 1. This CDR3 reads CASSLNRGSNQPQHF. CDR3 coding DNA: TGTGCCAGCAGTTTAAACAGGGGTAGCAATCAGCCCCAGCATTTT.

The chain joins TRBV6-1 to TRBJ2-5; no clear D. The J call is uncertain, as TRBJ2-7 better fits the DNA end. The CDR3 length is 12 residues. CDR1 MNHNS and CDR2 SASEGT come from the germline V gene. The DNA for the CDR3 is TGTGCCAGCAGTCGGATCTCCTACGAGCAGTACTTC. Its protein product is CASSRISYEQYF.

The gene calls are TRBV5-1 and TRBJ2-5, with D tentatively TRBD2 (6 bases). The V gene lost 4 bases and the J gene lost 0 bases, with 13 bases spanning the gap. This CDR3 has 15 amino acids. Germline V gives CDR1 SGHRS, CDR2 YFSETQ. CDR3 region: CASSRRDLYQETQYF. DNA of the CDR3: TGCGCCAGCAGCCGGCGGGATCTGTACCAAGAGACCCAGTACTTC.

CDR3 sequence (DNA): TGTGCCAGCAGTGAAGTTAGCGCCAGTGCGTATTTT. Protein sequence: CASSEVSASAYF. The chain combines TRBV2 with TRBJ2-3, with a possible D match to TRBD2 (5 bases). This CDR3 contains 12 residues. CDR1 SNHLY and CDR2 FYNNEI come from the germline V gene. The ends were cut back, 1 base at V and 14 bases at J, with 13 bases in the middle. The whole variable domain, filled in from reference TRBV2 and TRBJ2-3, reads EPEVTQTPSHQVTQMGQEVILRCVPISNHLYFYWYRQILGQKVEFLVSFYNNEISEKSEIFDDQFSVERPDGSNFTLKIRSTKLEDSAMYFCASSEVSASAYFGPGTRLTVL.

V usage is TRBV5-1 and J usage is TRBJ1-2, with 9 bases matching TRBD1. This CDR3 region has 15 residues. Germline V CDR1 and CDR2: SGHRS, YFSETQ. Trimming removed 3 bases from V and 5 bases from J; junction bases left unmatched: 8. This CDR3 is CASSWTTGTGYGYTF. The DNA for the CDR3 is TGCGCCAGCAGCTGGACAACCGGGACAGGGTATGGCTACACCTTC.

The rearrangement uses TRBV19 and TRBJ2-7; 7 bases map to TRBD2. From germline, CDR1 is LNHDA and CDR2 SQIVND (reference sequence). V lost 4 bases and J lost 7; bases outside the gene matches: 10. This CDR3 has 14 residues. CDR3: CASSNPAGKGEQYF. Written as DNA, the CDR3 is TGTGCCAGTAGTAACCCAGCGGGGAAAGGGGAGCAGTACTTC.

V usage is TRBV18 and J usage is TRBJ1-1, with 8 bases matching TRBD1. The CDR3 is 17 amino acids. The germline V gene has CDR1 KGHSH and CDR2 LQKENI. Trimming cost V 2 bases and J 4 bases; bases outside gene matches: 12. The CDR3 coding sequence is TGTGCCAGCTCACCAAAAGGGCAGGGGGCAGGCGGCACTGAAGCTTTCTTT. It translates to CASSPKGQGAGGTEAFF.

V gene TRBV18 combines with J gene TRBJ2-2, with 10 positions matching TRBD2. This CDR3 has 15 amino acids. V lost 7 bases, J lost 5 bases, and 7 bases stayed unmatched. From germline, CDR1 is KGHSH and CDR2 LQKENI. CDR3 sequence: CASYLAGAGTGELFF. The CDR3 coding sequence is TGTGCCAGCTACCTAGCGGGAGCTGGGACCGGGGAGCTGTTTTTT.

This clone was seen a single time. V gene TRBV28 combines with J gene TRBJ2-7; 12 bases agree with TRBD1. Unmatched junction bases numbered 6, after V lost 5 bases and J lost 1 base. The germline CDR1 and CDR2 sequences are MDHEN and SYDVKM. CDR3 length: 16 residues. The chain's CDR3 is CASSRPGQGASYEQYF. Here the CDR3 DNA reads TGTGCCAGCAGTCGTCCGGGACAGGGGGCTTCCTACGAGCAGTACTTC.

The rearrangement links TRBV18 to TRBJ2-7; D remains ambiguous. Germline-derived CDR1 and CDR2 are KGHSH and LQKENI. The CDR3 extends over 15 amino acids. The V gene lost 0 bases and the J gene lost 2 bases, with 11 bases spanning the gap. Written as DNA, the CDR3 is TGTGCCAGCTCACCACCTCTGGGTGGGACCTACGAGCAGTACTTC. Translated, it gives CASSPPLGGTYEQYF.

The V and J genes are TRBV7-2 and TRBJ2-2; 7 bases line up with TRBD2. This CDR3 region has 18 residues. Trimming took 5 bases from V and 4 from J; bases not matched to a gene: 16. Germline V gene sequence: CDR1 SGHTA, CDR2 FQGNSA. The CDR3, as DNA: TGTGCCAGCAGCCGGGCTAGCGGAGGCTCGACGGGCACCGGGGAGCTGTTTTTT. This encodes CASSRASGGSTGTGELFF. The full variable domain, completed using reference TRBV7-2 and TRBJ2-2, is GAGVSQSPSNKVTEKGKDVELRCDPISGHTALYWYRQSLGQGLEFLIYFQGNSAPDKSGLPSDRFSAERTGGSVSTLTIQRTQQEDSAVYLCASSRASGGSTGTGELFFGEGSRLTVL.

The chain recombines TRBV27 with TRBJ2-1, with D possibly matching TRBD2 (6 bases). The ends were cut back, 1 base at V and 7 bases at J, with 14 bases in the middle. The CDR3 is 15 residues long. Germline V lookup: CDR1 MNHEY, CDR2 SMNVEV (reference sequence). Written as DNA, the CDR3 is TGTGCCAGCAGTTTATGGCGGGGCCGCGCAAATGAGCAGTTCTTC. This gives the protein CASSLWRGRANEQFF.

With regard to this clone: Its ends do not fully match the called genes, so a read error is possible. The chain's CDR3 is CASSRRSRGLWGAGGLFF. Here the CDR3 DNA reads TGTGCCAGCAGCCGGAGAAGCAGGGGCCTCTGGGGCGCCGGGGGGCTGTTTTTT. V and J are TRBV27 and TRBJ2-2; D is tentatively TRBD1 or TRBD2 (6 bases each). CDR1 is MNHEY, CDR2 SMNVEV, per germline (reference sequence). This CDR3 is 18 amino acids long.